This T cell receptor (beta chain) was captured in a study of blood T cell repertoires in COVID-19. Study information: The cDNA or gDNA used as material had been derived from T cells, B-cell-depleted T cells, or PBMCs.

Germline V gene sequence: CDR1 MDHEN, CDR2 SYDVKM. The CDR3 contains 14 residues. The V gene lost 7 bases and the J gene lost 3 bases, with 16 bases spanning the gap. This clone was seen only once. Using immunoSEQ multiplex PCR, the repertoire was profiled, and TCRdb retains in-frame clones only, with some absent. The table lists just over 200,000 clones, around 81% of them singletons, with around 5.8% in the top ten. The sequence was obtained from an older woman with acute or convalescent COVID-19. The V gene is TRBV28, the J gene TRBJ2-7; weak D call: TRBD1 (5 bases). Sequencing was done on a sample of peripheral blood. The CDR3 reads CASMRHRNNYEQYF. CDR3 bases: TGTGCCAGCATGAGACACAGGAACAACTACGAGCAGTACTTC.